These T cell receptor beta chains were read from a single sample in a study of blood T cell repertoires in COVID-19. Sequencing was performed with immunoSEQ multiplex PCR; in TCRdb, only in-frame clones are kept and a portion is missing. The table includes about 80,000 clones, around 83% detected once. Sequenced sample: peripheral blood. These receptors were obtained from a woman aged 70-85 years with acute or convalescent COVID-19. Both conserved end residues are part of each CDR3. D genes are given only for firm matches. Clone size is given for some rows only: seen once, a few or many times, or a class if the clone is expanded.

v_gene	d_gene	j_gene	abundance	CDR3nt	CDR3aa
TRBV18	.	TRBJ2-5	.	TGTGCCAGCTCACCGCGGGGACAAGAGACCCAGTACTTC	CASSPRGQETQYF
TRBV7-9	.	TRBJ2-3	.	TGTGCCAGCAGCTTTTATTCGGGGGGCACAGATACGCAGTATTTT	CASSFYSGGTDTQYF
TRBV6-2/TRBV6-3	TRBD2	TRBJ2-2	.	TGTGCCAGCAGTTCTACCGGGACTAGCGGGTGGACCGGGGAGCTGTTTTTT	CASSSTGTSGWTGELFF
TRBV5-1	TRBD1	TRBJ2-5	.	TGCGCCAGCAGCACCATGGCAGGGGGTGAGACCCAGTACTTC	CASSTMAGGETQYF
TRBV11-1	.	TRBJ2-1	.	TGTGCCAGCAGCCTCCCGACTCACAAGGTGGACAATGAGCAGTTCTTC	CASSLPTHKVDNEQFF
TRBV7-2	TRBD1	TRBJ2-5	.	TGTGCCAGCAGCTTAGCGAGACAGGGTGAGACCCAGTACTTC	CASSLARQGETQYF
TRBV7-3	TRBD2	TRBJ2-2	.	TGTGCCAGCAGCCTGACTAGCGGGCGCCTTCTAACCGGGGAGCTGTTTTTT	CASSLTSGRLLTGELFF
TRBV18	.	TRBJ2-5	.	TGTGCCAGCTCACCACCGGCAGGGGAGAAAGAGACCCAGTACTTC	CASSPPAGEKETQYF
TRBV5-1	.	TRBJ1-4	.	TGCGCCAGCAGCTTGGCAGGGACAACTAATGAAAAACTGTTTTTT	CASSLAGTTNEKLFF
TRBV21-1	.	TRBJ2-7	.	TGTGCCAGCAGCAAAGATGTTAGCGGGAGGGCGGAGCCCTACGAGCAGTACTTC	CASSKDVSGRAEPYEQYF
TRBV20-1	.	TRBJ2-7	once	TGCAGTGCTAGTCCGGTTGATCTGGGGGCGTACGAGCAGTACTTC	CSASPVDLGAYEQYF
TRBV6-5	.	TRBJ1-3	.	TGTGCCAGCAGTATTACCCAGGGTGGGGGAAACACCATATATTTT	CASSITQGGGNTIYF
TRBV28	.	TRBJ1-5	.	TGTGCCAGCAGGACAAAGGGTCGAATGCGGGGCAATCAGCCCCAGCATTTT	CASRTKGRMRGNQPQHF
TRBV5-4	.	TRBJ2-1	.	TGTGCCAGCAGCTTCGCGGGATACAATGAGCAGTTCTTC	CASSFAGYNEQFF
TRBV5-8	.	TRBJ1-1	.	TGTGCCAGCAGCTTGTCCTGGCAAGACACTGAAGCTTTCTTT	CASSLSWQDTEAFF
TRBV2	.	TRBJ1-4	.	TGTGCCAGCAGTGATGATCGTCAGTGGGGAGAGAGAAATGAAAAACTGTTTTTT	CASSDDRQWGERNEKLFF
TRBV7-9	TRBD2	TRBJ2-1	.	TGTGCCAGCAGCCCCTCTAGCGGACCTTACAATGAGCAGTTCTTC	CASSPSSGPYNEQFF
TRBV2	.	TRBJ2-1	few	TGTGCCAGCAGTGGGCGGGGTCCCCTTTACCTACCTTCCAATGAGCAGTTCTTC	CASSGRGPLYLPSNEQFF
TRBV27	TRBD2	TRBJ2-2	.	TGTGCCAGCAGTCAAGACGTTGCATGGACTAGCGGGACCCCCGGGGAGCTGTTTTTT	CASSQDVAWTSGTPGELFF
TRBV6-5	TRBD1	TRBJ1-1	.	TGTGCCAGCAGGGGAAACAGGGGGAGGAGAACTGAAGCTTTCTTT	CASRGNRGRRTEAFF
TRBV2	TRBD1	TRBJ1-2	.	TGTGCCATTAATACAGGGGCCCGAGGCTACACCTTC	CAINTGARGYTF
TRBV19	.	TRBJ2-7	once	TGTGCCAGTAGTATGACGACAGGCTCCTACGAGCAGTACTTC	CASSMTTGSYEQYF
TRBV5-6	.	TRBJ1-2	once	TGTGCCAGCAGCTTGGGACTCGGCCAAACTTATGGCTACACCTTC	CASSLGLGQTYGYTF
TRBV19	.	TRBJ2-3	few	TGTGCCAGCAGTCCAACACCCAGCCGGGTGGATACGCAGTATTTT	CASSPTPSRVDTQYF
TRBV10-3	TRBD1	TRBJ2-2	.	TGTGCCATCAAGGCAGGGGGGAACACCGGGGAGCTGTTTTTT	CAIKAGGNTGELFF
TRBV2	.	TRBJ1-4	.	TGTGCCAGCAGTGACGGACAAGCAACTAATGAAAAACTGTTTTTT	CASSDGQATNEKLFF
TRBV11-3	TRBD1	TRBJ1-5	.	TGTGCCAGCAGCCCCAGACAGGGGCTCTCAAAGGGGGGGCACAATCAGCCCCAGCATTTT	CASSPRQGLSKGGHNQPQHF
TRBV12-5	.	TRBJ2-7	.	TGTGCTAGTGGTTCTCCCCCGGGACAGGGGCCGAGACTGGCTAGCGGGAGGAAAGCCTACGAGCAGTACTTC	CASGSPPGQGPRLASGRKAYEQYF
TRBV4-1	TRBD1	TRBJ1-5	.	TGCGCCAGCAGCGCGGGACAGGGGGATTATCAGCCCCAGCATTTT	CASSAGQGDYQPQHF
TRBV2	TRBD2	TRBJ2-2	.	TGTGCCAGCAGAGGACTAGCGGCGAACACCGGGGAGCTGTTTTTT	CASRGLAANTGELFF
TRBV30	TRBD1	TRBJ1-2	.	TGTGCCTGGAGTGAACAGGGGGCGTCGGGCTATGGCTACACCTTC	CAWSEQGASGYGYTF
TRBV5-4	.	TRBJ2-1	few	TGTGCCAGCAGCTTTCGGGGTTCCTACAATGAGCAGTTCTTC	CASSFRGSYNEQFF
TRBV2	TRBD1	TRBJ1-5	.	TGTGCCAGCAGCGAAGACAGGGATCTTCAGCCCCAGCATTTT	CASSEDRDLQPQHF
TRBV3-1/TRBV3-2	TRBD1	TRBJ2-1	.	TGTGCCAGCAGCCCTCGGGACAGGGGGAATGAGCAGTTCTTC	CASSPRDRGNEQFF
TRBV7-9	TRBD2	TRBJ2-1	.	TGTGCCAGCAGCTCCTATGGGACTAGCGGGAGAGGTGTATGGAATGAGCAGTTCTTC	CASSSYGTSGRGVWNEQFF
TRBV10-3	TRBD1	TRBJ1-2	.	TGTGCCATCAGTGAAGAGGGACAGGGCGGTAGCTATGGCTACACCTTC	CAISEEGQGGSYGYTF
TRBV19	.	TRBJ2-7	.	TGTGCCAGTAGCGATAAGACAGGGAGGTCCTACGAGCAGTACTTC	CASSDKTGRSYEQYF
TRBV5-1	.	TRBJ2-5	.	TGCGCCAGCAGCTTGGAATACTATAGCGTGACGCAGACCCAGTACTTC	CASSLEYYSVTQTQYF
TRBV29-1	TRBD1	TRBJ1-1	.	TGCAGCGTAACAGGGGGCGAGAGGCGGACTGAAGCTTTCTTT	CSVTGGERRTEAFF
TRBV19	.	TRBJ2-3	.	TGTGCCAGTAGACCGGGAGTAGGGACAGATACGCAGTATTTT	CASRPGVGTDTQYF
TRBV19	TRBD1	TRBJ1-1	.	TGTGCCAGTAGTATAACAGGGGGCGGTGTCAGCACTGAAGCTTTCTTT	CASSITGGGVSTEAFF
TRBV6-6	TRBD1	TRBJ1-5	once	TGTGCCAGCAGGATTGGGACAGCCAATCAGCCCCAGCATTTT	CASRIGTANQPQHF
TRBV2	TRBD1	TRBJ1-2	.	TGTGCCAGCAGTAGACCGGGACAGGGTACCGGAGGCTACACCTTC	CASSRPGQGTGGYTF
TRBV5-1	TRBD1	TRBJ1-4	.	TGCGCCAGCAGCTTGGGACAGGGTAGGGACCAACTGTTTTTT	CASSLGQGRDQLFF
TRBV11-2	.	TRBJ2-3	.	TGTGCCAGCAGCCGACTAGTCGCAGATACGCAGTATTTT	CASSRLVADTQYF
TRBV6-5	TRBD1	TRBJ2-4	.	TGTGCCAGCAGTTCCAAAATGACAGGGCTTGGAAACATTCAGTACTTC	CASSSKMTGLGNIQYF
TRBV7-6	TRBD2	TRBJ2-1	once	TGTGCCAGCAGCTTTACGCTAGCGGGGACCAATGAGCAGTTCTTC	CASSFTLAGTNEQFF
TRBV7-9	.	TRBJ2-5	once	TGTGCCAGCAGCTTCCGGGGGTCCGAGACCCAGTACTTC	CASSFRGSETQYF
TRBV6-5	.	TRBJ1-1	.	TGTGCCAGCAGTTACTTTGGCGGAGGGAACACTGAAGCTTTCTTT	CASSYFGGGNTEAFF
TRBV7-9	TRBD1	TRBJ2-1	.	TGTGCCAGCAGCGGATCAGGGGGCGTCTACAATGAGCAGTTCTTC	CASSGSGGVYNEQFF
TRBV19	TRBD2	TRBJ2-1	.	TGTGCCAGTGGGACTAGCGGCAATGAGCAGTTCTTC	CASGTSGNEQFF
TRBV6-2/TRBV6-3	TRBD2	TRBJ2-7	.	TGTGCCAGCAGTTACGGACTAGCCTACGAGCAGTACTTC	CASSYGLAYEQYF
TRBV2	.	TRBJ2-6	.	TGTGCCAGCAGTGAAGGGATGAGTACAGGCGCTTTC	CASSEGMSTGAF
TRBV7-2	.	TRBJ1-5	.	TGTGCCAGCAGCTCCACACAGGGTAGCAATCAGCCCCAGCATTTT	CASSSTQGSNQPQHF
TRBV27	.	TRBJ2-1	.	TGTGCCAGCAGTAAACAGAACCATCCTTACAATGAGCAGTTCTTC	CASSKQNHPYNEQFF
TRBV7-3	.	TRBJ2-2	.	TGTGCCAGCAGGGCCGGACTCGGGGAGCTGTTTTTT	CASRAGLGELFF
TRBV19	.	TRBJ1-2	.	TGTGCCAGTAGTTCCCCGGCGGGACTCAACTATGGCTACACCTTC	CASSSPAGLNYGYTF